This is a list of T cell receptor beta chains from one sample in a study of CD8 T cells in Susac syndrome. TCRdb itself ran the immunoSEQ multiplex PCR reads through MiXCR, one entry per CDR3 protein. The table includes approximately 200,000 distinct CDR3 sequences, roughly 96% detected once. The sequenced sample consisted of CD4+ T cells from PBMCs. Every receptor here comes from a human donor with multiple sclerosis. Each CDR3 is given with its conserved first and last residue. The D gene is left open where the match is weak. Where a row states a size, it is once, few, many or the class of an expanded clone; other rows omit it.

clone_size: NA
v_call: TRBV5-1
j_call: TRBJ2-1
d_call: NA
cdr3_nt: TGCGCCAGCAGCTGGGGTGTTCAGAGGGGCAATGAGCAGTTCTTC
cdr3_aa: CASSWGVQRGNEQFF

clone_size: NA
v_call: TRBV19
j_call: TRBJ1-5
d_call: NA
cdr3_nt: TGTGCCAGTACGTACGGCGGCAATCAGCCCCAGCATTTT
cdr3_aa: CASTYGGNQPQHF

clone_size: NA
v_call: TRBV29-1
j_call: TRBJ1-2
d_call: NA
cdr3_nt: TGCAGCGTTGATAGACAGGCCCATGGCTACACCTTC
cdr3_aa: CSVDRQAHGYTF

clone_size: NA
v_call: TRBV3-1
j_call: TRBJ2-7
d_call: NA
cdr3_nt: TGTGCCAGCAGCGTCCGGGCCGCCTACGAGCAGTACTTC
cdr3_aa: CASSVRAAYEQYF

clone_size: NA
v_call: TRBV6-1
j_call: TRBJ2-3
d_call: TRBD1
cdr3_nt: TGTGCCAGCAGTGAACTACAGGGGATGGATACGCAGTATTTT
cdr3_aa: CASSELQGMDTQYF

clone_size: NA
v_call: TRBV19
j_call: TRBJ2-2
d_call: TRBD1
cdr3_nt: TGTGCCAGTAGTACCTCCGGGACAGGCAAACTCGGGGAGCTGTTTTTT
cdr3_aa: CASSTSGTGKLGELFF

clone_size: NA
v_call: TRBV5-1
j_call: TRBJ1-2
d_call: NA
cdr3_nt: TGCGCCAGCAGCTTGGCGGCGATAACGGCCTACACCTTC
cdr3_aa: CASSLAAITAYTF

clone_size: NA
v_call: TRBV14
j_call: TRBJ2-7
d_call: NA
cdr3_nt: TGTGCCAGCAGCCAAGTGGCGGCAGGGCCCTACGAGCAGTACTTC
cdr3_aa: CASSQVAAGPYEQYF

clone_size: NA
v_call: TRBV30
j_call: TRBJ2-3
d_call: NA
cdr3_nt: TGTGCCTGGAGTCGCACAGATACGCAGTATTTT
cdr3_aa: CAWSRTDTQYF

clone_size: NA
v_call: TRBV7-2
j_call: TRBJ1-2
d_call: TRBD1
cdr3_nt: TGTGCCAGCAGCTCCGGGACAGTAAGATATGGCTACACCTTC
cdr3_aa: CASSSGTVRYGYTF

clone_size: NA
v_call: TRBV27
j_call: TRBJ2-7
d_call: TRBD2
cdr3_nt: TGTGCCAGCAGTTTATTAGGGAGGGCCCCCAGCTCCTACGAGCAGTACTTC
cdr3_aa: CASSLLGRAPSSYEQYF

clone_size: NA
v_call: TRBV18
j_call: TRBJ2-7
d_call: TRBD2
cdr3_nt: TGTGCCAGCTCACGGACTAGCGTCTACGAGCAGTACTTC
cdr3_aa: CASSRTSVYEQYF

clone_size: NA
v_call: TRBV20-1
j_call: TRBJ1-2
d_call: TRBD1
cdr3_nt: TGCAGTGCTAGGCCGGGACAGGAGGCTCATGGCTACACCTTC
cdr3_aa: CSARPGQEAHGYTF

clone_size: NA
v_call: TRBV20-1
j_call: TRBJ2-5
d_call: TRBD2
cdr3_nt: TGCAGTGCCAGTAGCGGGGGGCAAGAGACCCAGTACTTC
cdr3_aa: CSASSGGQETQYF

clone_size: NA
v_call: TRBV30
j_call: TRBJ2-5
d_call: NA
cdr3_nt: TGTGCCTGGAGATCCCGAGGGGGAGAGACCCAGTACTTC
cdr3_aa: CAWRSRGGETQYF

clone_size: NA
v_call: TRBV29-1
j_call: TRBJ1-5
d_call: NA
cdr3_nt: TGCAGCGTCCCACTTGGGGTCTCCAATCAGCCCCAGCATTTT
cdr3_aa: CSVPLGVSNQPQHF

clone_size: NA
v_call: TRBV20-1
j_call: TRBJ1-1
d_call: NA
cdr3_nt: TGCAGTGCTAGAGATATGGGGCGGAACACTGAAGCTTTCTTT
cdr3_aa: CSARDMGRNTEAFF

clone_size: once
v_call: TRBV12-3/TRBV12-4
j_call: TRBJ1-2
d_call: TRBD1
cdr3_nt: TGTGCCAGCACTCGACAGGGAAGCTATGGCTACACCTTC
cdr3_aa: CASTRQGSYGYTF

clone_size: NA
v_call: TRBV7-9
j_call: TRBJ1-2
d_call: TRBD1
cdr3_nt: TGTGCCAGCAGCTTAAAGGGGACAGGTGGTAACTATGGCTACACCTTC
cdr3_aa: CASSLKGTGGNYGYTF

clone_size: once
v_call: TRBV25-1
j_call: TRBJ2-1
d_call: TRBD2
cdr3_nt: TGTGCCAGCAGTGCCCGGGAGGCAGGGCAGTTCTTC
cdr3_aa: CASSAREAGQFF

clone_size: NA
v_call: TRBV7-3
j_call: TRBJ2-1
d_call: TRBD2
cdr3_nt: TGTGCCAGCGCCCTTAACTACCTAGCGGAGAAGGGCAATGAGCAGTTCTTC
cdr3_aa: CASALNYLAEKGNEQFF

clone_size: NA
v_call: TRBV7-2
j_call: TRBJ2-7
d_call: NA
cdr3_nt: TGTGCCAGCAGTTTTACGACATCTTCCTACGAGCAGTACTTC
cdr3_aa: CASSFTTSSYEQYF

clone_size: NA
v_call: TRBV9
j_call: TRBJ2-5
d_call: TRBD2
cdr3_nt: TGTGCCAGCAGCGTAGGGGGGCTAGCGGGAGAGACCCAGTACTTC
cdr3_aa: CASSVGGLAGETQYF

clone_size: NA
v_call: TRBV30
j_call: TRBJ2-5
d_call: NA
cdr3_nt: TGTGCCTGGAGTGTACAGACGGCCCAGTACTTC
cdr3_aa: CAWSVQTAQYF

clone_size: NA
v_call: TRBV4-1
j_call: TRBJ2-3
d_call: NA
cdr3_nt: TGCGCCAGCAGCCAAGTCTACCGGGAGTGGACAGATACGCAGTATTTT
cdr3_aa: CASSQVYREWTDTQYF

clone_size: NA
v_call: TRBV19
j_call: TRBJ2-7
d_call: NA
cdr3_nt: TGTGCCAGTAGTATCGGACAGATCTTCTACGAGCAGTACTTC
cdr3_aa: CASSIGQIFYEQYF

clone_size: NA
v_call: TRBV25-1
j_call: TRBJ2-7
d_call: NA
cdr3_nt: TGTGCCAGCAGGGCCGGGACCGGGGAGATTAACGAGCAGTACTTC
cdr3_aa: CASRAGTGEINEQYF

clone_size: NA
v_call: TRBV4-1
j_call: TRBJ1-5
d_call: NA
cdr3_nt: TGCGCCAGCAGCCAGACACAGGCACATCAGCCCCAGCATTTT
cdr3_aa: CASSQTQAHQPQHF

clone_size: NA
v_call: TRBV20-1
j_call: TRBJ2-5
d_call: NA
cdr3_nt: TGCAGTGCCGACCCTCGGGGGAGGGAGACCCAGTACTTC
cdr3_aa: CSADPRGRETQYF

clone_size: NA
v_call: TRBV7-9
j_call: TRBJ2-6
d_call: NA
cdr3_nt: TGTGCCAGCAGCTTAGTGGTGAGCTCTGGGGCCAACGTCCTGACTTTC
cdr3_aa: CASSLVVSSGANVLTF

clone_size: few
v_call: TRBV28
j_call: TRBJ2-1
d_call: TRBD1
cdr3_nt: TGTGCCAGCAGTGATCCGGGACAGGGCGACAATGAGCAGTTCTTC
cdr3_aa: CASSDPGQGDNEQFF

clone_size: NA
v_call: TRBV11-2
j_call: TRBJ2-5
d_call: TRBD2
cdr3_nt: TGTGCCAGCAGCTTAGTAGGACTAGCGGGAGAGACCCAGTACTTC
cdr3_aa: CASSLVGLAGETQYF

clone_size: NA
v_call: TRBV5-4
j_call: TRBJ2-3
d_call: NA
cdr3_nt: TGTGCCAGCAGCACCTCAGACCAAACAGATACGCAGTATTTT
cdr3_aa: CASSTSDQTDTQYF

clone_size: NA
v_call: TRBV7-3
j_call: TRBJ2-1
d_call: NA
cdr3_nt: TGTGCCAGCAGCCCCGGGGGAGCCGGGGACAATGAGCAGTTCTTC
cdr3_aa: CASSPGGAGDNEQFF

clone_size: once
v_call: TRBV30
j_call: TRBJ1-2
d_call: NA
cdr3_nt: TGTGCCTGGAGTCCACAGGGCGCTGGGTATGGCTACACCTTC
cdr3_aa: CAWSPQGAGYGYTF

clone_size: NA
v_call: TRBV28
j_call: TRBJ1-2
d_call: NA
cdr3_nt: TGTGCCAGCACAACCGGGGATGGCTACACCTTC
cdr3_aa: CASTTGDGYTF

clone_size: NA
v_call: TRBV20-1
j_call: TRBJ1-1
d_call: NA
cdr3_nt: TGCAGTGCGGGGAGCACTGAAGCTTTCTTT
cdr3_aa: CSAGSTEAFF

clone_size: NA
v_call: TRBV30
j_call: TRBJ2-5
d_call: NA
cdr3_nt: TGTGCCTGGAGTAGTAGTACCCCTGGGACCCAGTACTTC
cdr3_aa: CAWSSSTPGTQYF

clone_size: NA
v_call: TRBV27
j_call: TRBJ1-5
d_call: NA
cdr3_nt: TGTGCCAGCAGTCCGAGGGGAAGTTCGGGCGGGCAGCCCCAGCATTTT
cdr3_aa: CASSPRGSSGGQPQHF

clone_size: NA
v_call: TRBV14
j_call: TRBJ1-1
d_call: TRBD1
cdr3_nt: TGTGCCAGCAGCCAGACAGGGAAAGCTTTCTTT
cdr3_aa: CASSQTGKAFF

clone_size: NA
v_call: TRBV20-1
j_call: TRBJ2-1
d_call: NA
cdr3_nt: TGCAGTGCTAGAGAGGACTTAGACAATGAGCAGTTCTTC
cdr3_aa: CSAREDLDNEQFF

clone_size: NA
v_call: TRBV14
j_call: TRBJ1-2
d_call: NA
cdr3_nt: TGTGCCAGCAGCCTAGGACAACGCGGCTACACCTTC
cdr3_aa: CASSLGQRGYTF

clone_size: NA
v_call: TRBV29-1
j_call: TRBJ2-1
d_call: NA
cdr3_nt: TGCAGCGTCAACGCCGGGGGCGATAGGAATGAGCAGTTCTTC
cdr3_aa: CSVNAGGDRNEQFF

clone_size: NA
v_call: TRBV30
j_call: TRBJ2-3
d_call: TRBD2
cdr3_nt: TGTGCCTGGAGTGGAGGGCCAGCGGGAGCCGATACGCAGTATTTT
cdr3_aa: CAWSGGPAGADTQYF

clone_size: NA
v_call: TRBV20-1
j_call: TRBJ1-1
d_call: NA
cdr3_nt: TGCAGTGTTACGGTCCTCCCCTTGAACACTGAAGCTTTCTTT
cdr3_aa: CSVTVLPLNTEAFF

clone_size: NA
v_call: TRBV12-3/TRBV12-4
j_call: TRBJ2-3
d_call: TRBD2
cdr3_nt: TGTGCCAGCAGCTTTGAGGGACTAGCGGGGTCTAGCACAGATACGCAGTATTTT
cdr3_aa: CASSFEGLAGSSTDTQYF

clone_size: NA
v_call: TRBV6-5
j_call: TRBJ1-2
d_call: TRBD1
cdr3_nt: TGTGCCAGCAGTTACTCGACAGGGGGCTATGGCTATGGCTACACCTTC
cdr3_aa: CASSYSTGGYGYGYTF

clone_size: once
v_call: TRBV6-2/TRBV6-3
j_call: TRBJ2-4
d_call: TRBD1
cdr3_nt: TGTGCCAGCTCAGACAGGGTAGGAAACATTCAGTACTTC
cdr3_aa: CASSDRVGNIQYF

clone_size: NA
v_call: TRBV5-4
j_call: TRBJ2-3
d_call: NA
cdr3_nt: TGTGCCAGCAGCCTCCTACTAGACATTACGGTAGATACGCAGTATTTT
cdr3_aa: CASSLLLDITVDTQYF

clone_size: NA
v_call: TRBV12-5
j_call: TRBJ1-2
d_call: NA
cdr3_nt: TGTGCTAGTGGTTCGCCCCCGGGCTATGGCTACACCTTC
cdr3_aa: CASGSPPGYGYTF

clone_size: NA
v_call: TRBV11-3
j_call: TRBJ2-5
d_call: TRBD2
cdr3_nt: TGTGCCAGCTCTAGCGGGGGGCTGCTTCAAGAGACCCAGTACTTC
cdr3_aa: CASSSGGLLQETQYF

clone_size: NA
v_call: TRBV20-1
j_call: TRBJ2-5
d_call: NA
cdr3_nt: TGCAGTGCTAGAGTAAGGGCCCGATCAGAGACCCAGTACTTC
cdr3_aa: CSARVRARSETQYF

clone_size: NA
v_call: TRBV20-1
j_call: TRBJ2-1
d_call: NA
cdr3_nt: TGCAGTGCTCAAACACCTCCTCGCTATCATGAGCAGTTCTTC
cdr3_aa: CSAQTPPRYHEQFF